This passage covers 9 T cell receptor beta chains from one sample sequenced in a study of response to subunit inactivated influenza vaccine. MiXCR was run by TCRdb on the RT-PCR reads, yielding one entry per CDR3 protein. The table shows about 180,000 distinct CDR3 sequences, with around 9.2% occurring only once. Sequences were derived from non-naive T cells sorted from PBMCs, sampled on the day of vaccination. Every receptor here comes from a man aged 50-59 years who received an inactivated influenza vaccine.

This clonotype has just a few counts. This chain connects TRBV24-1 to TRBJ2-1, with a tentative D call TRBD1 (5 bases). CDR1 is KGHDR and CDR2 is SFDVKD in the germline V gene. Trimming stripped 1 base from V and 3 bases from J, with 9 bases between. This CDR3 contains 15 residues. This CDR3 is CATSDFRTNYNEQFF. The CDR3 DNA follows: TGTGCCACCAGTGATTTTCGGACAAACTACAATGAGCAGTTCTTC.

The chain recombines TRBV2 with TRBJ2-5; TRBD1 or TRBD2 may be the D gene (6 bases each). This CDR3 has 13 amino acids. The V end lost 8 bases, the J end lost 4 bases, and 14 bases lay between the germline ends. Per the germline V gene, CDR1 is SNHLY and CDR2 is FYNNEI. CDR3 in DNA: TGTGCCAGCGGAGGGGGGAACAGAGAGACCCAGTACTTC. Its translation: CASGGGNRETQYF.

The V and J genes are TRBV20-1 and TRBJ1-1; D might be TRBD1 (5 bases). Germline lookup yields CDR1 DFQATT and CDR2 SNEGSKA (reference sequence). The CDR3 has 16 residues. The V end lost 5 bases, the J end lost 2 bases, and 21 bases lay between the germline ends. CDR3 DNA: TGCAGTGCTCAGCCTACTGCAGGGTTTGAAAACACTGAAGCTTTCTTT. Its protein is CSAQPTAGFENTEAFF.

Only a few counts were recorded for this clonotype. The chain uses TRBV20-1 and TRBJ2-7, with 7 bases lining up with TRBD2. The junction had 12 bases not matched to a gene; V was cut back by 0 bases and J by 1 base. The CDR3 runs to 17 residues. The germline V gene encodes CDR1 DFQATT and CDR2 SNEGSKA (reference sequence). The CDR3 here is CSARDQKPGLPSYEQYF. The CDR3 region has the DNA TGCAGTGCTAGAGATCAGAAACCGGGACTACCTTCCTACGAGCAGTACTTC.

A few counts support this clonotype. In DNA, the CDR3 is TGTGCCAGCAGCCCCGGTCCTAGGGAAGGCTACACCTTC. Protein product: CASSPGPREGYTF. This rearrangement joins TRBV7-9 to TRBJ1-2, with no clear D. V gave up 5 bases and J gave up 8 bases, with 15 bases separating them. This CDR3 region has 13 residues. Germline lookup yields CDR1 SEHNR and CDR2 FQNEAQ (reference sequence).

The chain carries TRBV6-5 and TRBJ2-7, with TRBD1 matching over 8 bases. Germline V gene data show CDR1 as MNHEY and CDR2 as SVGAGI. The CDR3 runs 15 residues. J lost 3 bases, V lost 2 bases, and 6 bases had no gene match. The CDR3 sequence is CASSYRQGRGYEQYF. The DNA of the CDR3 is TGTGCCAGCAGTTACCGACAGGGGCGGGGCTACGAGCAGTACTTC.

This chain uses TRBV9 with TRBJ2-5, with 10 nucleotides matching TRBD2. V gave up 2 bases and J gave up 3 bases; unmatched junction bases: 4. The CDR3 totals 15 residues. In germline, CDR1 is SGDLS, CDR2 YYNGEE. CDR3 protein: CASSVSGTSEETQYF. CDR3 in DNA: TGTGCCAGCAGCGTCTCTGGGACTAGCGAAGAGACCCAGTACTTC.

The rearrangement joins TRBV5-1 to TRBJ1-6, with D hard to call. This CDR3 is built from 14 residues. The V gene's germline CDR1 is SGHRS and CDR2 YFSETQ. Trimming took off 0 bases at V and 7 bases at J, with 8 bases between the two ends. The CDR3: CASSLAPANSPLHF. CDR3 sequence (DNA): TGCGCCAGCAGCTTGGCACCAGCCAATTCACCCCTCCACTTT.

In its sample, this clonotype ranks as medium-sized. V is TRBV7-9 and J is TRBJ2-3, with TRBD2 matching over 11 bases. The length of the CDR3 is 17 residues. Per germline, CDR1 SEHNR and CDR2 FQNEAQ (reference sequence). V shed 4 bases, J shed 2 bases, and the junction held 8 bases outside the gene matches. CDR3 protein: CASSSELAGVATDTQYF. CDR3 DNA: TGTGCCAGCAGCTCCGAACTAGCGGGAGTCGCCACAGATACGCAGTATTTT.